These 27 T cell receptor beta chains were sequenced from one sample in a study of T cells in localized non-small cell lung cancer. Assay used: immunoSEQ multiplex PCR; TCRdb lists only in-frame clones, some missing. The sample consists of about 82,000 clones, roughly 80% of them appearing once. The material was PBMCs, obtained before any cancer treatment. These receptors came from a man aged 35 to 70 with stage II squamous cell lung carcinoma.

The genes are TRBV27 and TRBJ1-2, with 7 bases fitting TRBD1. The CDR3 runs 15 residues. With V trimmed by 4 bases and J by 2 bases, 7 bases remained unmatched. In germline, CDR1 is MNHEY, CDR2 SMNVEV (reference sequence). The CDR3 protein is CASSSLTGWNYGYTF. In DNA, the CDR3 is TGTGCCAGCAGTTCCTTGACAGGGTGGAACTATGGCTACACCTTC.

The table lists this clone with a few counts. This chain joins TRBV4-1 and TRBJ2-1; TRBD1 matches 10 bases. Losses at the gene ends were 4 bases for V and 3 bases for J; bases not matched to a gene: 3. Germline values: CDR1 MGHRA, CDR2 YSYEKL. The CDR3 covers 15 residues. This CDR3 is CASSLRTGGYNEQFF. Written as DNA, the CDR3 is TGCGCCAGCAGCCTCCGGACAGGGGGCTACAATGAGCAGTTCTTC.

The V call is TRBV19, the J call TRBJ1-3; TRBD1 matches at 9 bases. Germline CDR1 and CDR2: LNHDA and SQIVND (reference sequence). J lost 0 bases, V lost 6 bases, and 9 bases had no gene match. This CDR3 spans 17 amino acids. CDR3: CASSAGTGPFSGNTIYF. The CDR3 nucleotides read TGTGCCAGTAGCGCCGGGACAGGGCCATTCTCTGGAAACACCATATATTTT.

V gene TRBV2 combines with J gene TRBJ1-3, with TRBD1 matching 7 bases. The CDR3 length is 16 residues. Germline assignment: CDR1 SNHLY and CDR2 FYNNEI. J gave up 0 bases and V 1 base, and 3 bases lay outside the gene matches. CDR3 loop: CASSEGQGVSGNTIYF. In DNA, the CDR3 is TGTGCCAGCAGTGAAGGACAGGGAGTCTCTGGAAACACCATATATTTT.

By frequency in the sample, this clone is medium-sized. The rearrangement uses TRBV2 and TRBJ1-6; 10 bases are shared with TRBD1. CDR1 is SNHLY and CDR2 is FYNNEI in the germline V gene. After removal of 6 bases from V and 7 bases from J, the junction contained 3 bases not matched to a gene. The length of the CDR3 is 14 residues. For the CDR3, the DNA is TGTGCCAGCAGCGGACAGGGGGTAAATTCACCCCTCCACTTT. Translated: CASSGQGVNSPLHF.

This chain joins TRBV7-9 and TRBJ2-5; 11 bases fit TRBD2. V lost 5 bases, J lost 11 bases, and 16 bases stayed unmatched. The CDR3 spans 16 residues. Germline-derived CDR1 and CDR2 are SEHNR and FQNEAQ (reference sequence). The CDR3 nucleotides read TGTGCCAGCAGCGATTCATCCGGGACTAGCGGTTTAGAGCAGTACTTC. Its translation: CASSDSSGTSGLEQYF.

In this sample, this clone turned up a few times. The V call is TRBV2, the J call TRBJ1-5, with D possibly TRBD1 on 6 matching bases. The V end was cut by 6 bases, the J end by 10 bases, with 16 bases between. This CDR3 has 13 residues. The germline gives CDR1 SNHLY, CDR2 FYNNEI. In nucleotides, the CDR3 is TGTGCCAGCAGCTACAGGGACTCCGTTCCCCAGCATTTT. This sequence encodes CASSYRDSVPQHF.

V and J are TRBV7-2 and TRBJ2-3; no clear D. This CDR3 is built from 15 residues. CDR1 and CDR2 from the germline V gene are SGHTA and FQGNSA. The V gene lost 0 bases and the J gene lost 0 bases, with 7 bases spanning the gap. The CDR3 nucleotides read TGTGCCAGCAGCTTAGCCTTAGCCAGCACAGATACGCAGTATTTT. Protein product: CASSLALASTDTQYF. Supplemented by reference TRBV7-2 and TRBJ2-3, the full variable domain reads GAGVSQSPSNKVTEKGKDVELRCDPISGHTALYWYRQSLGQGLEFLIYFQGNSAPDKSGLPSDRFSAERTGGSVSTLTIQRTQQEDSAVYLCASSLALASTDTQYFGPGTRLTVL.

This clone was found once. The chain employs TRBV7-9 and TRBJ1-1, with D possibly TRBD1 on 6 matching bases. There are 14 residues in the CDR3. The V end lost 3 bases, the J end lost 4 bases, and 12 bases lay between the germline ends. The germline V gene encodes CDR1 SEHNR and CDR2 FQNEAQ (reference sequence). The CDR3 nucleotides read TGTGCCAGCAGCTTGGGGGGCGCAGCCACTGAAGCTTTCTTT. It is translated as CASSLGGAATEAFF.

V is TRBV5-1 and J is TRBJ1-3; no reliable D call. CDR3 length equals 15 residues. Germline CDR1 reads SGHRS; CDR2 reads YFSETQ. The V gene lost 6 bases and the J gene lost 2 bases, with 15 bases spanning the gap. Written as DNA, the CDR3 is TGCGCCAGCACCCTGCAAGGAGTCACTGGAAACACCATATATTTT. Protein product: CASTLQGVTGNTIYF.

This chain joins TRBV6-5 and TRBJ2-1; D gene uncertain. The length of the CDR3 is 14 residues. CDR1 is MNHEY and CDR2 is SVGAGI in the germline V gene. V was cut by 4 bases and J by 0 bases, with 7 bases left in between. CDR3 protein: CASSLADSYNEQFF. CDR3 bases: TGTGCCAGCAGTTTAGCAGACTCCTACAATGAGCAGTTCTTC.

CDR3 coding DNA: TGTGCCAGCAGTCCTTACAGGGGTTGGGCCGGGGAGCTGTTTTTT. This codes for CASSPYRGWAGELFF. This chain connects TRBV28 to TRBJ2-2, with 7 bases matching TRBD1. V dropped 5 bases and J dropped 6; count of bases not matched to a gene: 9. This CDR3 region has 15 residues. The germline V gene has CDR1 MDHEN and CDR2 SYDVKM.

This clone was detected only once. The CDR3 is CASSLAWRETQYF. In DNA form, the CDR3 reads TGCGCCAGCAGCTTGGCCTGGCGAGAGACCCAGTACTTC. V usage is TRBV5-1 and J usage is TRBJ2-5; D is unresolved. Germline CDR1 and CDR2: SGHRS and YFSETQ. The CDR3 is 13 amino acids. V was trimmed by 0 bases and J by 4 bases, leaving 7 bases between them.

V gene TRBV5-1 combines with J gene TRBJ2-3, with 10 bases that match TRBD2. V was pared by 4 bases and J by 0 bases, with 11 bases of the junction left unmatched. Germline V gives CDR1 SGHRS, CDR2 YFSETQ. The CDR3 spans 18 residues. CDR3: CASSALAGVLTSTDTQYF. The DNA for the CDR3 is TGCGCCAGCAGCGCCCTAGCGGGAGTGCTGACTAGCACAGATACGCAGTATTTT.

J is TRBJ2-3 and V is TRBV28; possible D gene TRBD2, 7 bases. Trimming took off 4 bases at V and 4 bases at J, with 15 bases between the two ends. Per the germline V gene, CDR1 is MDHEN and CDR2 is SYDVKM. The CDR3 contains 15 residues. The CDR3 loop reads CASSSSQGRADTQYF. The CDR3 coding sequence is TGTGCCAGCAGTTCTTCCCAGGGGAGGGCAGATACGCAGTATTTT.

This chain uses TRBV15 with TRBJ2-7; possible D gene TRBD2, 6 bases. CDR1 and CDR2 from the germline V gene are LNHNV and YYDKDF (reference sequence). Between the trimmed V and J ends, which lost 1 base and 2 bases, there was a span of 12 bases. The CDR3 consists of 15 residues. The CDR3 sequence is CATSRAGDQAYEQYF. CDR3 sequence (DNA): TGTGCCACCAGCAGAGCGGGGGATCAGGCCTACGAGCAGTACTTC.

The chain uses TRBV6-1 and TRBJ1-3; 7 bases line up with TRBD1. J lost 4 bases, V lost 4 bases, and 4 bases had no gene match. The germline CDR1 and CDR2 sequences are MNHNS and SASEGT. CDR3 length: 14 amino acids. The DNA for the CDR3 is TGTGCCAGCAGTGGGCCGGACAGGGGAAACACCATATATTTT. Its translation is CASSGPDRGNTIYF.

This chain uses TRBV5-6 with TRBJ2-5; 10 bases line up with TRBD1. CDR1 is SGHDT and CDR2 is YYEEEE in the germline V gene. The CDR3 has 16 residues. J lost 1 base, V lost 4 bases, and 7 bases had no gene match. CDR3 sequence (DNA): TGTGCCAGCAGCCCGGACAGGGGGGGAGGCCAAGAGACCCAGTACTTC. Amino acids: CASSPDRGGGQETQYF.

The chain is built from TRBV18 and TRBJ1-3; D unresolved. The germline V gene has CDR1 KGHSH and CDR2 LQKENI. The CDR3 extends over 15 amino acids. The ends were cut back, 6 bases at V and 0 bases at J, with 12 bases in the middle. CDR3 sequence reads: CASSPTSDSGNTIYF. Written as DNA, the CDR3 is TGTGCCAGCTCCCCTACCAGTGACTCTGGAAACACCATATATTTT.

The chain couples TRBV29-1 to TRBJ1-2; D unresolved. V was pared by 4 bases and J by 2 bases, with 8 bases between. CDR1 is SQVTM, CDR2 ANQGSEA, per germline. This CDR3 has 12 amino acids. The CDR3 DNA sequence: TGCAGCGTTGTAAGTGCGAACTATGGCTACACCTTC. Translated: CSVVSANYGYTF.

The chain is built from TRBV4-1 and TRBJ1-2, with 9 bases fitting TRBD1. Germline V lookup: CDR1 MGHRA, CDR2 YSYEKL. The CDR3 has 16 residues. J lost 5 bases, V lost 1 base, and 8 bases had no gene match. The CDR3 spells CASSQGGQGGYYGYTF. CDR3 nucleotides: TGCGCCAGCAGCCAAGGGGGACAGGGAGGTTATTATGGCTACACCTTC.

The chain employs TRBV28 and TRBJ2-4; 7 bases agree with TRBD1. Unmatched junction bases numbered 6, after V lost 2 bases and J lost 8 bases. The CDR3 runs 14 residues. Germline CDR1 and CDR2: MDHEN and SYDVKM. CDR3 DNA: TGTGCCAGCAGTTTAGACTTGACAGGGTACATTCAGTACTTC. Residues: CASSLDLTGYIQYF.

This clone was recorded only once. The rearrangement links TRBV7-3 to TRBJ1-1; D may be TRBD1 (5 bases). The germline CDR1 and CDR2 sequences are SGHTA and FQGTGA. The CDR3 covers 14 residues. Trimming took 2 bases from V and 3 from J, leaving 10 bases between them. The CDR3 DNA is TGTGCCAGCAGCTTAGGGGGTCTCGACACTGAAGCTTTCTTT. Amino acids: CASSLGGLDTEAFF. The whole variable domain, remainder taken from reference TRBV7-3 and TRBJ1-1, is GAGVSQTPSNKVTEKGKYVELRCDPISGHTALYWYRQSLGQGPEFLIYFQGTGAADDSGLPNDRFFAVRPEGSVSTLKIQRTERGDSAVYLCASSLGGLDTEAFFGQGTRLTVV.

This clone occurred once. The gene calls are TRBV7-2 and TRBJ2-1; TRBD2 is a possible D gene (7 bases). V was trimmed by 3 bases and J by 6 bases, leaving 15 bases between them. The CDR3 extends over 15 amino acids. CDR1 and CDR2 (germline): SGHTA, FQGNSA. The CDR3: CASSLSRGAGNEQFF. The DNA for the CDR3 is TGTGCCAGCAGCTTGTCTCGGGGGGCAGGCAATGAGCAGTTCTTC.

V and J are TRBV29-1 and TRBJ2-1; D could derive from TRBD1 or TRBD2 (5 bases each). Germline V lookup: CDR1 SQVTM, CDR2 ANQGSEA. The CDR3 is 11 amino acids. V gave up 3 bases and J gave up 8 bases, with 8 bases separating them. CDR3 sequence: CSVDQGDEQFF. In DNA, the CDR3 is TGCAGCGTTGATCAGGGAGATGAGCAGTTCTTC.

The CDR3 spells CATSRDSDNEQFF. In DNA form, the CDR3 reads TGTGCCACCAGCAGAGATTCAGACAATGAGCAGTTCTTC. This chain connects TRBV15 to TRBJ2-1; D is unclear. CDR1 is LNHNV and CDR2 is YYDKDF in the germline V gene (reference sequence). CDR3 size: 13 residues. V was shortened by 0 bases and J by 5 bases, with 5 bases between the two germline ends.

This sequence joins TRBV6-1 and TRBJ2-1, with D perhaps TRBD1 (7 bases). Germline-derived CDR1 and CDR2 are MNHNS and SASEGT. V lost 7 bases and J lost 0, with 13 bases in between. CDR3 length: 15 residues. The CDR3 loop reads CASTPRGDSYNEQFF. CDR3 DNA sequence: TGTGCCAGCACCCCCAGGGGGGACTCCTACAATGAGCAGTTCTTC.